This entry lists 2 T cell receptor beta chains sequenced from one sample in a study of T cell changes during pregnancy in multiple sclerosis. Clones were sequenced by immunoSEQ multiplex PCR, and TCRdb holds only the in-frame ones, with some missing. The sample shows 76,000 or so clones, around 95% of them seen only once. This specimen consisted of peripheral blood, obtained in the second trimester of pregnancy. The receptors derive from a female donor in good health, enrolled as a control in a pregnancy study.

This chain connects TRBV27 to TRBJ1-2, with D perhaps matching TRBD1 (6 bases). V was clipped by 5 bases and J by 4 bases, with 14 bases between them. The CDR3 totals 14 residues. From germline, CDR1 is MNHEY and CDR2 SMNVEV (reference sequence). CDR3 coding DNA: TGTGCCAGCAGTGTCGACAGGTCGTCCTATGGCTACACCTTC. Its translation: CASSVDRSSYGYTF.

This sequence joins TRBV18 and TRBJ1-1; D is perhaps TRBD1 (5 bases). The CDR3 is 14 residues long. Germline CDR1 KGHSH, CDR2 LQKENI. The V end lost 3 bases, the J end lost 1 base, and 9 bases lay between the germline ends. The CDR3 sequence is CASSPTRENTEAFF. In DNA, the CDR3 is TGTGCCAGCTCACCGACCAGGGAGAACACTGAAGCTTTCTTT.